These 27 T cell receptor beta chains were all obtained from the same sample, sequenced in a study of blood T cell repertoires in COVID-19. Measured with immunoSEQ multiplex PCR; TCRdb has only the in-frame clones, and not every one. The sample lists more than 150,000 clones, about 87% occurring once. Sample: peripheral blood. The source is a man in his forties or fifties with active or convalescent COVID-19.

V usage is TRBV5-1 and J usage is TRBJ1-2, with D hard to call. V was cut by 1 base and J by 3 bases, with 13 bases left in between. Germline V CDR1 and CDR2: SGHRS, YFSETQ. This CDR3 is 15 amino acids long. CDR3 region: CASSLSGSWDYGYTF. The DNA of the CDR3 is TGCGCCAGCAGCTTGAGCGGATCATGGGACTATGGCTACACCTTC.

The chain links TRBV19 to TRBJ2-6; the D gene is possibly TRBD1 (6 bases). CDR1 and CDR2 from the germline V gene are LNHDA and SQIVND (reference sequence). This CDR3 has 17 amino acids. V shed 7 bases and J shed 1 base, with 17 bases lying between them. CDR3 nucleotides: TGTGCCAGTACCCCGGGCAGGGGCAAGTCTGGGGCCAACGTCCTGACTTTC. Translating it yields CASTPGRGKSGANVLTF.

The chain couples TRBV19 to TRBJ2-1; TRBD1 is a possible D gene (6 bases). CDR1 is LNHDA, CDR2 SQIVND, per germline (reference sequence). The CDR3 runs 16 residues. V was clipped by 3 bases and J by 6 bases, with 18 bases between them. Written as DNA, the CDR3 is TGTGCCAGTAGTATCCGGGCTCCTCGACAGGCCAATGAGCAGTTCTTC. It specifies CASSIRAPRQANEQFF.

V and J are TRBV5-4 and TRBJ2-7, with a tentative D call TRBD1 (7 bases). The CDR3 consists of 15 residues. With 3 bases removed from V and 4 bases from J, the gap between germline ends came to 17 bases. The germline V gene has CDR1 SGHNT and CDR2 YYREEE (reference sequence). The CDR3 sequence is CASSSSRGSGYEQYF. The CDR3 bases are TGTGCCAGCAGCTCAAGCAGGGGGAGCGGGTACGAGCAGTACTTC.

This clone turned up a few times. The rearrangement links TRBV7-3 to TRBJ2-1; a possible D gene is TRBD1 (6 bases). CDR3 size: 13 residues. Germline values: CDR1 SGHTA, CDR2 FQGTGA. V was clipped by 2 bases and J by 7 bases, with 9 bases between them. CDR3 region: CASSLGGWNEQFF. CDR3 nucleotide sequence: TGTGCCAGCAGCTTAGGGGGCTGGAATGAGCAGTTCTTC. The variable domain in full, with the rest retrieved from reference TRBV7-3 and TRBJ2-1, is GAGVSQTPSNKVTEKGKYVELRCDPISGHTALYWYRQSLGQGPEFLIYFQGTGAADDSGLPNDRFFAVRPEGSVSTLKIQRTERGDSAVYLCASSLGGWNEQFFGPGTRLTVL.

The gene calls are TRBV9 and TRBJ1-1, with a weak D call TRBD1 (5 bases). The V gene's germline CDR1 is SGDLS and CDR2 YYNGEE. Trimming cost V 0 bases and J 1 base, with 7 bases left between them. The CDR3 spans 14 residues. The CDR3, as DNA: TGTGCCAGCAGCGTAGGCGACAGGAACACTGAAGCTTTCTTT. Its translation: CASSVGDRNTEAFF.

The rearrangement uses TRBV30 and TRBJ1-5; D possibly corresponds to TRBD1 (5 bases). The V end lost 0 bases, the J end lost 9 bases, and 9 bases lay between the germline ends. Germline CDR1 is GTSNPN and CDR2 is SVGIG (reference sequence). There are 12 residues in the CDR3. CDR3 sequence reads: CAWSVRGGPQHF. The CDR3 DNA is TGTGCCTGGAGTGTACGGGGGGGGCCCCAGCATTTT.

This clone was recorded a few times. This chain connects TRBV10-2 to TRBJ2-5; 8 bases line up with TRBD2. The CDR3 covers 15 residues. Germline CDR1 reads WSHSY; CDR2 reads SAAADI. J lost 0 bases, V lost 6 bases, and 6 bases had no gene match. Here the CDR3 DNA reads TGCGCCAGCAGGGTTGGCGGGGGGAACCAAGAGACCCAGTACTTC. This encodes CASRVGGGNQETQYF.

In DNA, the CDR3 is TGTGCCAGCAGCTCACGCCGGGACAGGGGGCGATGGACTAATGAAAAACTGTTTTTT. This sequence encodes CASSSRRDRGRWTNEKLFF. The chain is built from TRBV13 and TRBJ1-4; TRBD1 matches 12 bases. There are 19 residues in the CDR3. Looked up from germline, CDR1 is PRHDT and CDR2 is FYEKMQ (reference sequence). The V and J ends lost 4 bases and 2 bases, in that order; junction bases with no gene match: 11.

CDR3 sequence (DNA): TGTGCCAGCTCACCAGCGGCGGATCAGCCCCAGCATTTT. The encoded protein is CASSPAADQPQHF. This rearrangement joins TRBV18 to TRBJ1-5; no clear D gene. V lost 2 bases and J 5 bases, leaving 7 bases between the germline ends. Germline V gene data show CDR1 as KGHSH and CDR2 as LQKENI. The CDR3 sequence is 13 residues long.

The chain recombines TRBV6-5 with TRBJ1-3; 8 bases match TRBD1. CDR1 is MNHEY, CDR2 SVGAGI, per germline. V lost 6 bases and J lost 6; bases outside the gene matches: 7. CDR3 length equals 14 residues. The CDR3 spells CASSLGQGTNTIYF. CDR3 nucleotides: TGTGCCAGCAGCCTTGGACAGGGAACAAACACCATATATTTT.

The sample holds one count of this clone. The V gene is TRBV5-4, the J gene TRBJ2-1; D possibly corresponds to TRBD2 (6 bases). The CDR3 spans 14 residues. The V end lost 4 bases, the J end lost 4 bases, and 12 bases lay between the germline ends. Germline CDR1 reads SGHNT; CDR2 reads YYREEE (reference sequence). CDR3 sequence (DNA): TGTGCCAGCAGCCAAGCTAGCGCATACAATGAGCAGTTCTTC. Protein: CASSQASAYNEQFF.

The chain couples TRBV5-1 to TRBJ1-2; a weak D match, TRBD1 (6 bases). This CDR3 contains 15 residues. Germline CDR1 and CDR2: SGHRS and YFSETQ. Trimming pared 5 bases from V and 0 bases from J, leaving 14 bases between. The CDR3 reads CASRSTGHTNYGYTF. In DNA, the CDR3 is TGCGCCAGCAGATCTACGGGACACACTAACTATGGCTACACCTTC.

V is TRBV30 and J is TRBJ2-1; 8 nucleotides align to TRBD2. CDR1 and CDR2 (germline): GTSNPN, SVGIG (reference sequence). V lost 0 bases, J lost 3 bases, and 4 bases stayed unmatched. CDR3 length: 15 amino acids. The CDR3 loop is CAWSVGSGVYNEQFF. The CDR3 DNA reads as TGTGCCTGGAGTGTTGGTAGCGGGGTCTACAATGAGCAGTTCTTC. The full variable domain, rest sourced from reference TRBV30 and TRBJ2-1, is SQTIHQWPATLVQPVGSPLSLECTVEGTSNPNLYWYRQAAGRGLQLLFYSVGIGQISSEVPQNLSASRPQDRQFILSSKKLLLSDSGFYLCAWSVGSGVYNEQFFGPGTRLTVL.

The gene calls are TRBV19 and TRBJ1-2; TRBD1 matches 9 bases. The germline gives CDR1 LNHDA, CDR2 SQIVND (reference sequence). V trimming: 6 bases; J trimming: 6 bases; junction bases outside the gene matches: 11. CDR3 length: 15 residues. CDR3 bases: TGTGCCAGTAGGAACCTACAGGGGGCGCAGAATGGCTACACCTTC. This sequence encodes CASRNLQGAQNGYTF.

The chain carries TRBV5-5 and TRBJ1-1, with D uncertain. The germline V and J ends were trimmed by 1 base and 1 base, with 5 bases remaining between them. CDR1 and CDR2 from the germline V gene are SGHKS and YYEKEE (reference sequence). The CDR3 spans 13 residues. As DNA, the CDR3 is TGTGCCAGCAGCTTGACAAGGAACACTGAAGCTTTCTTT. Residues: CASSLTRNTEAFF.

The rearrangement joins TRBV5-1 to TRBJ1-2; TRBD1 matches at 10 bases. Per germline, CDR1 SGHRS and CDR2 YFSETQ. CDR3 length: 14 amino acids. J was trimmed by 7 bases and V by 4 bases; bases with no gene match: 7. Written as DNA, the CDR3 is TGCGCCAGCAGCGTAGACCGGGACAGGGGTGGCTACACCTTC. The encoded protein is CASSVDRDRGGYTF.

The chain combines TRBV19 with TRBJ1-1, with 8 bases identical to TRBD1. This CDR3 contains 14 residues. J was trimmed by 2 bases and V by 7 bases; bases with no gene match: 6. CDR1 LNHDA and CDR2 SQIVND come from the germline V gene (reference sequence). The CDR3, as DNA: TGTGCCAGTACCCTGACAGGGGTAAACACTGAAGCTTTCTTT. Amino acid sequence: CASTLTGVNTEAFF.

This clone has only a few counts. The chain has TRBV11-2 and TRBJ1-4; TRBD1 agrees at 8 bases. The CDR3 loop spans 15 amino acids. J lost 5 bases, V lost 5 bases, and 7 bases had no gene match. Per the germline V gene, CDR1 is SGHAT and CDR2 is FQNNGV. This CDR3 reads CASSLRQGKNEKLFF. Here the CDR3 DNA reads TGTGCCAGCAGCCTTCGACAGGGGAAAAATGAAAAACTGTTTTTT.

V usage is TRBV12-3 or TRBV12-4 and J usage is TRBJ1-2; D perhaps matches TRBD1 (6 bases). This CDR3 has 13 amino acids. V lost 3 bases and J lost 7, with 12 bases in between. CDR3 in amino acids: CASSFRGGGGYTF. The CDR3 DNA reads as TGTGCCAGCAGTTTTAGGGGGGGTGGTGGCTACACCTTC.

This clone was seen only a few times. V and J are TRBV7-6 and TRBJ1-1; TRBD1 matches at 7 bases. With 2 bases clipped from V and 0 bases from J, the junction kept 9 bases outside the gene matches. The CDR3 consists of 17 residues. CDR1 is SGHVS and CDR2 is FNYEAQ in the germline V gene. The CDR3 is CASSLREVQGLNTEAFF. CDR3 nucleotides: TGTGCCAGCAGCTTAAGGGAAGTACAGGGGCTGAACACTGAAGCTTTCTTT. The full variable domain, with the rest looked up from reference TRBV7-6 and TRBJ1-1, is GAGVSQSPRYKVTKRGQDVALRCDPISGHVSLYWYRQALGQGPEFLTYFNYEAQQDKSGLPNDRFSAERPEGSISTLTIQRTEQRDSAMYRCASSLREVQGLNTEAFFGQGTRLTVV.

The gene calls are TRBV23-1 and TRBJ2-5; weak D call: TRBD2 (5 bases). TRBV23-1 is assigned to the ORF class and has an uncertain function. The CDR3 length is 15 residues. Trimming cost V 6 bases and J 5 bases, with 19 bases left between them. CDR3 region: CASSTISEGSETQYF. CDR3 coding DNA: TGCGCCAGCAGCACAATCTCCGAAGGGAGTGAGACCCAGTACTTC.

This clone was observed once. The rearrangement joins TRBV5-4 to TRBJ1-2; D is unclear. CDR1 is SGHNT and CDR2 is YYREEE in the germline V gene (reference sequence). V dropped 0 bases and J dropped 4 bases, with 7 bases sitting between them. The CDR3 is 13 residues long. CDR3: CASSLAGVYGYTF. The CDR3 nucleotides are TGTGCCAGCAGCTTGGCAGGCGTCTATGGCTACACCTTC.

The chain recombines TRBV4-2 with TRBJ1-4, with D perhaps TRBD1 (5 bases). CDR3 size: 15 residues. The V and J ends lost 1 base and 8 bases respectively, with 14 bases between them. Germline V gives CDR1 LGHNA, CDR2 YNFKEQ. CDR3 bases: TGTGCCAGCAGCCAAGTGGGCAGGGAAGAGGAAAAACTGTTTTTT. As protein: CASSQVGREEEKLFF.

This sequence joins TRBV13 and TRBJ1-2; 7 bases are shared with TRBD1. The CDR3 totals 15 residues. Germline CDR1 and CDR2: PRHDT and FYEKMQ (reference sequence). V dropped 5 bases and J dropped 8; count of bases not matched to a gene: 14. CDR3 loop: CASSPQTGPSRGYTF. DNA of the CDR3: TGTGCCAGCAGCCCTCAGACAGGGCCTTCGAGGGGCTACACCTTC.

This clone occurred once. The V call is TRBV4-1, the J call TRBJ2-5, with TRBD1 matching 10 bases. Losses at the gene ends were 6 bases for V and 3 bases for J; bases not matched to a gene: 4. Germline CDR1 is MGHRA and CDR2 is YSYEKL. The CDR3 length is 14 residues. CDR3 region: CASSLGTGEETQYF. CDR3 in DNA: TGCGCCAGCAGTCTCGGGACAGGGGAAGAGACCCAGTACTTC.

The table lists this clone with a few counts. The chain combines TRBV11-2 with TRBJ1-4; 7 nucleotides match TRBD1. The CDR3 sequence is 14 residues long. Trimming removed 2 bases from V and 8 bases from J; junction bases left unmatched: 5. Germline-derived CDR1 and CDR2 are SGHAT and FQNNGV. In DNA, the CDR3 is TGTGCCAGCAGCTTATGGGCAGGGGGGGAAAAACTGTTTTTT. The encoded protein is CASSLWAGGEKLFF.